The clone carrying this TCR beta chain has just a few counts. What it binds is not known. This sample stems from a study of T-cell reconstitution after alpha-beta-depleted transplantation in children. V dropped 2 bases and J dropped 8 bases, with 18 bases sitting between them. Looked up from germline, CDR1 is MNHEY and CDR2 is SVGAGI. The CDR3 covers 15 residues. During its preparation, the TCRbeta library received unique molecular identifiers. TCRdb reanalysed the PCR reads using MiXCR and keeps one entry per CDR3 protein. Among about 870,000 distinct CDR3 sequences listed, approximately 15% were seen once. Notes on the study in general: Several hundred expanded graft clones reportedly supplied alpha-beta T cells about two months after transplant. Newly made T cells mostly supplied T-cell counts and diversity one year after transplant.

The chain recombines TRBV6-5 with TRBJ1-2; D is uncertain. The clonotype comes from a male patient aged 10 to 17 who had a stem cell transplant for acute lymphoblastic leukemia, so the T cells may come from the graft donor. The sequencing used PBMCs, mostly from graft donor cells, collected 360 days after TCRalphabeta/CD19-depleted stem cell transplant. CDR3 DNA sequence: TGTGCCAGCAGTTACGGCGTCATCGGACCCCTAGGCTACACCTTC. Translating it yields CASSYGVIGPLGYTF.